This T cell receptor beta chain was recovered during a study of chemoradiotherapy in HPV16-positive cancers. The germline gives CDR1 SGHKS, CDR2 YYEKEE (reference sequence). CDR3 length equals 13 residues. Libraries were prepared by immunoSEQ multiplex PCR; TCRdb keeps only in-frame clonotypes and omits some of them. The table shows 9,000 to 10,000 clones, with roughly 80% occurring only once. The study, taken as a whole, reports: During treatment, candidate HPV-specific clones and E7-related motifs expanded in tumor. In HPV16-positive patients, HPV-responsive T-cell expansion tracked better recurrence-free survival.

Repeated repertoire sampling spanned the course of chemoradiotherapy. Turning to this clone: The antigen remains undetermined. An end of the junction does not agree with germline; a read error may underlie this.

This rearrangement joins TRBV5-5 to TRBJ1-3; D is unresolved. The clonotype was recovered from a human donor with HPV-associated anogenital cancer. Sequenced material: blood, taken from a patient who underwent chemoradiotherapy. The CDR3 sequence: CASRLGPGNTIYF. The CDR3 region has the DNA TGTGCCAGCAGATTGGGTCCTGGAAACACCATATATTTT.